These T cell receptor beta chains were read from a single sample in a study of T-cell reconstitution after alpha-beta-depleted transplantation in children. TCRdb fed the PCR reads into MiXCR, producing one record per CDR3 protein. The sample has about 830,000 distinct CDR3 sequences; 15% to 20% are singletons. The sample here was PBMCs, mostly from graft donor cells, taken 360 days after TCRalphabeta/CD19-depleted stem cell transplant. Every receptor here comes from a male patient aged 10-17 years who had a stem cell transplant for acute lymphoblastic leukemia, so the T cells may come from the graft donor. CDR3s include the opening cysteine and the closing phenylalanine or tryptophan. A D gene is named only where the DNA matches it firmly. Some rows mark clone size as missing; the rest say once, few, many or name a class of expanded clone.

TRBV7-9	.	TRBJ2-5	.	TGTGCCAGCAGCTTCGGTAGGGCGCTTGAGGAGACCCAGTACTTC	CASSFGRALEETQYF
TRBV20-1	.	TRBJ1-1	.	TGCATCCCGGGACGGGTGAACACTGAAGCTTTCTTT	CIPGRVNTEAFF
TRBV24-1	few	TRBJ2-5	TRBD1	TGTGCCACCAGTGACCCCGGGACAGGGGACCAAGAGACCCAGTACTTC	CATSDPGTGDQETQYF
TRBV29-1	few	TRBJ2-7	TRBD1	TGCAGCGTTGGCGGACAGGGTAACGAGCAGTACTTC	CSVGGQGNEQYF
TRBV5-1	.	TRBJ2-1	.	TGCGCCAGCAGCTTGGGGCTTAGTCAGGTCCTAGACAATGAGCAGTTCTTC	CASSLGLSQVLDNEQFF
TRBV12-3/TRBV12-4	once	TRBJ2-2	.	TGTGCCAGCAGTTCCGGGACCGTAAGACGGGTGGACACCGGGGAGCTGTTTTTT	CASSSGTVRRVDTGELFF
TRBV9	.	TRBJ2-2	TRBD2	TGTGCCAGCAGCACTCTTACTAGCGGAGGGACCGGGGAGCTGTTTTTT	CASSTLTSGGTGELFF
TRBV7-9	.	TRBJ2-3	TRBD2	TGTGCCAGCAGCTTCACTAGCGGGAGGAACACAGATACGCAGTATTTT	CASSFTSGRNTDTQYF
TRBV2	.	TRBJ2-5	.	TGTGCCAGCAGTGAACGAAAGGGAACCGGAGAGACCCAGTACTTC	CASSERKGTGETQYF
TRBV6-5	.	TRBJ1-5	TRBD1	TGTGCCAGCAGTTTCGGAGACAGGGGGCCTCAGCCCCAGCATTTT	CASSFGDRGPQPQHF
TRBV12-3/TRBV12-4	many	TRBJ2-7	TRBD1	TGTGCCAGCAGTTTCTGGCAGGGGGTGGGGGAGCAGTACTTC	CASSFWQGVGEQYF
TRBV5-1	few	TRBJ1-4	.	TGCGCCAGCAGCTTGTTTGGACAGCCAACTGTTAATGAAAAACTGTTTTTT	CASSLFGQPTVNEKLFF
TRBV15	few	TRBJ1-1	TRBD1	TGTGCCACCAGCAGAACTCTACAGGGGGCCCCTGAAGCTTTCTTT	CATSRTLQGAPEAFF
TRBV6-1	.	TRBJ2-6	.	TGTGCCAGCAGAAGGCGGGTCTCGCCCTGGTCTGGGGCCAACGTCCTGACTTTC	CASRRRVSPWSGANVLTF
TRBV12-3/TRBV12-4	many	TRBJ2-1	.	TGTGCCAGCAGTTTAGCGCGAAACAATGAGCAGTTCTTC	CASSLARNNEQFF
TRBV7-8	few	TRBJ2-7	.	TGTGCCAGCAGCAAAAGACGGGACATCTCCTACGAGCAGTACTTC	CASSKRRDISYEQYF
TRBV20-1	few	TRBJ2-1	TRBD2	TGCAGTGCTAGGTGGCTAGCGGGGAACTACAATGAGCAGTTCTTC	CSARWLAGNYNEQFF
TRBV5-1	few	TRBJ2-3	.	TGCGCCAGCGGGGGAACCTACACAGATACGCAGTATTTT	CASGGTYTDTQYF
TRBV7-2	.	TRBJ1-2	TRBD1	TGTGCCAGCAGCAAGACAGGGCGTCCTGACGAGGGGGGCTACACCTTC	CASSKTGRPDEGGYTF